The 31 T cell receptor beta chains below were found in one sample sequenced in a study of T cell repertoires in cytomegalovirus infection. These TCRs are of unknown antigen specificity. MiXCR, run by TCRdb on the reads, gives a single entry per CDR3 protein. The sample lists roughly 170,000 distinct CDR3 sequences, 20% to 25% occurring once. The starting material was CD8+ T cells from cultured PBMCs, obtained from culture after CMV antigen stimulation. The source of these receptors is a human donor in good health (CMV status not recorded). Some clones in this sample may be carry-over from other donors' samples.

This clonotype has a handful of counts. This sequence joins TRBV7-3 and TRBJ2-1; 14 bases align to TRBD2. Per germline, CDR1 SGHTA and CDR2 FQGTGA. This CDR3 comprises 19 residues. V gave up 5 bases and J gave up 7 bases; unmatched junction bases: 16. CDR3: CASSPNPGLAGGSRNEQFF. In DNA form, the CDR3 reads TGTGCCAGCAGCCCTAACCCCGGACTAGCGGGGGGATCAAGGAATGAGCAGTTCTTC.

The chain couples TRBV6-2 or TRBV6-3 to TRBJ1-1; D is undetermined. Germline values: CDR1 MNHEY, CDR2 SVGEGT. The CDR3 has 14 amino acids. V was trimmed by 1 base and J by 1 base, leaving 7 bases between them. The CDR3 is CASSYLAENTEAFF. The CDR3 bases are TGTGCCAGCAGTTACTTGGCAGAGAACACTGAAGCTTTCTTT.

The V and J genes are TRBV7-6 and TRBJ1-1; D gene unclear. This CDR3 spans 14 amino acids. V shed 2 bases and J shed 6 bases, with 13 bases lying between them. From germline, CDR1 is SGHVS and CDR2 FNYEAQ. The CDR3 sequence: CASSLKGGRAEAFF. CDR3 in DNA: TGTGCCAGCAGCTTAAAGGGCGGAAGGGCTGAAGCTTTCTTT.

Only a few counts were recorded for this clonotype. V is TRBV6-2 or TRBV6-3 and J is TRBJ2-3, with D maybe TRBD2 (5 bases). Trimming pared 6 bases from V and 6 bases from J, leaving 13 bases between. This CDR3 contains 13 residues. Germline CDR1 MNHEY, CDR2 SVGEGT. The CDR3 DNA is TGTGCCAGCAGCCGCCGAGGGTCGGATACGCAGTATTTT. Translation gives CASSRRGSDTQYF.

In this sample, this clonotype turned up a few times. CDR3 DNA: TGTGCCACCGCGGGGTGGGACAGGGGTGATCAGCCCCAGCATTTT. Its protein product is CATAGWDRGDQPQHF. The chain carries TRBV6-1 and TRBJ1-5; 10 bases map to TRBD1. Germline values: CDR1 MNHNS, CDR2 SASEGT. The CDR3 spans 15 residues. V was clipped by 10 bases and J by 5 bases; unmatched bases: 11.

V and J are TRBV12-5 and TRBJ2-7, with TRBD1 matching 8 bases. The V segment lost 2 bases and the J segment 0 bases; nucleotides outside the gene matches: 9. Germline lookup yields CDR1 LGHNT and CDR2 FRNRAP. The CDR3 totals 17 residues. CDR3 sequence: CASGLFGQGSSSYEQYF. The DNA for the CDR3 is TGTGCTAGTGGTTTGTTCGGACAGGGTAGTTCCTCCTACGAGCAGTACTTC.

This clonotype was detected a few times. The gene calls are TRBV10-3 and TRBJ1-1; 8 positions match TRBD1. The junction had 2 bases not matched to a gene; V was cut back by 7 bases and J by 1 base. The CDR3 extends over 13 amino acids. Looked up from germline, CDR1 is ENHRY and CDR2 is SYGVKD. Here the CDR3 DNA reads TGTGCCATCACCGGACAGGGGAACACTGAAGCTTTCTTT. Protein product: CAITGQGNTEAFF.

This clonotype has more than one count but fewer than ten. The chain has TRBV28 and TRBJ2-1; 10 positions match TRBD2. There are 16 residues in the CDR3. The V and J ends lost 5 bases and 4 bases, in that order; junction bases with no gene match: 8. Germline-derived CDR1 and CDR2 are MDHEN and SYDVKM. The CDR3 sequence: CASSPLLAGEYNEQFF. The CDR3 nucleotides are TGTGCCAGCAGTCCCCTTCTAGCGGGGGAATACAATGAGCAGTTCTTC.

This clonotype is medium-sized (0.01 to 0.1%) in the sample. Relative to the germline gene, one junction end is altered; a read error may explain this. The genes are TRBV12-3 or TRBV12-4 and TRBJ2-1; 8 positions agree with TRBD1. This CDR3 has 14 residues. The CDR3 region is CASSHGFGQGPGLF. For the CDR3, the DNA is TGTGCCAGCAGTCATGGATTCGGACAGGGCCCAGGACTCTTC.

Many counts were recorded for this clonotype. V gene TRBV12-3 or TRBV12-4 combines with J gene TRBJ2-2, with D unresolved. The CDR3 consists of 11 residues. V was trimmed by 3 bases and J by 6 bases, leaving 2 bases between them. CDR3 nucleotides: TGTGCCAGCAGTTTTGCCGGGGAGCTGTTTTTT. It codes for CASSFAGELFF.

Points on this clonotype: This may stem from a read error, because a much larger clone lies one nucleotide away. The CDR3 nucleotides are TGTGCCAGCACCGCGGACTTAGGGAATTCACCCCTCCACTTT. This translates into CASTADLGNSPLHF. This sequence joins TRBV7-2 and TRBJ1-6; D gene uncertain. The CDR3 is made up of 14 amino acids. V was pared by 7 bases and J by 7 bases, with 14 bases between. Germline V gene lookup returns CDR1 SGHTA and CDR2 FQGNSA.

This clonotype was recorded at least ten times. At one end, the junction sequence differs from germline, possibly due to a read error. The chain employs TRBV4-1 and TRBJ2-7; no firm D call. The CDR3 sequence is 13 residues long. Germline V lookup: CDR1 MGHRA, CDR2 YSYEKL. CDR3: CASSQGSVNEQYF. CDR3 nucleotides: TGCGCCAGCAGTCAAGGGTCCGTGAACGAGCAGTACTTC.

This clonotype was recorded a few times. This chain links TRBV12-3 or TRBV12-4 with TRBJ1-2; no clear D gene. The CDR3 has 13 amino acids. Trimming pared 0 bases from V and 4 bases from J, leaving 6 bases between. CDR3: CASSLAGLYGYTF. The CDR3 nucleotides are TGTGCCAGCAGTTTAGCAGGGCTCTATGGCTACACCTTC.

This clonotype was seen a handful of times. This chain links TRBV7-2 with TRBJ2-7; D is unclear. The CDR3 contains 13 residues. Trimming pared 0 bases from V and 4 bases from J, leaving 7 bases between. From germline, CDR1 is SGHTA and CDR2 FQGNSA. The CDR3 here is CASSLARQYEQYF. As DNA, the CDR3 is TGTGCCAGCAGCTTAGCCCGACAATACGAGCAGTACTTC.

This clonotype was recorded many times. The chain is built from TRBV7-3 and TRBJ1-1, with 7 bases matching TRBD1. Trimming removed 5 bases from V and 4 bases from J; junction bases left unmatched: 10. Germline V gene lookup returns CDR1 SGHTA and CDR2 FQGTGA. This CDR3 is built from 15 residues. CDR3 in amino acids: CASSPAGGMGTEAFF. The CDR3 region has the DNA TGTGCCAGCAGCCCCGCAGGGGGGATGGGCACTGAAGCTTTCTTT.

The chain uses TRBV19 and TRBJ2-1; 12 bases are shared with TRBD2. V trimming: 5 bases; J trimming: 4 bases; junction bases outside the gene matches: 9. Germline lookup yields CDR1 LNHDA and CDR2 SQIVND (reference sequence). The CDR3 has 17 amino acids. CDR3 sequence: CASSLPSGGAGYNEQFF. The CDR3 DNA sequence: TGTGCCAGTAGTCTTCCTAGCGGGGGGGCGGGGTACAATGAGCAGTTCTTC.

This clonotype was seen only a few times. The chain is built from TRBV7-2 and TRBJ2-4, with 9 bases identical to TRBD1. V trimming: 5 bases; J trimming: 2 bases; junction bases outside the gene matches: 7. The V gene's germline CDR1 is SGHTA and CDR2 FQGNSA. The CDR3 is 16 amino acids. CDR3 in amino acids: CASSASGTGSKNIQYF. As DNA, the CDR3 is TGTGCCAGCAGCGCATCCGGGACAGGGTCCAAAAACATTCAGTACTTC.

This clonotype was seen a few times. The chain joins TRBV7-9 to TRBJ2-7, with D possibly TRBD1 on 5 matching bases. The CDR3 runs 15 residues. V lost 6 bases, J lost 4 bases, and 19 bases lay in between. Germline CDR1 SEHNR, CDR2 FQNEAQ (reference sequence). DNA for the CDR3: TGTGCCAGCAGACCGGCCAAGGGGAATATATACGAGCAGTACTTC. Translated, it gives CASRPAKGNIYEQYF.

The CDR3 protein is CASGLYSNQPQHF. CDR3 DNA: TGTGCCAGCGGGCTGTATAGCAATCAGCCCCAGCATTTT. This chain connects TRBV7-6 to TRBJ1-5; D ambiguous. CDR3 length: 13 amino acids. Trimming cost V 8 bases and J 0 bases, with 8 bases left between them. Germline values: CDR1 SGHVS, CDR2 FNYEAQ.

The chain couples TRBV4-2 to TRBJ1-2, with TRBD1 identical over 12 bases. The ends lost 2 bases at V and 5 bases at J; junction bases unmatched: 6. The CDR3 spans 16 residues. Germline values: CDR1 LGHNA, CDR2 YNFKEQ. CDR3 region: CASSQNQGQGAYGYTF. In DNA, the CDR3 is TGTGCCAGCAGCCAAAACCAGGGACAGGGGGCTTATGGCTACACCTTC.

The chain employs TRBV7-1 and TRBJ2-7, with D unclear. TRBV7-1 is an open reading frame whose function is uncertain. V lost 2 bases to trimming and J lost 2 bases, with 7 bases between them. This CDR3 spans 13 amino acids. For the CDR3, the DNA is TGTGCCAGCAGCTCATCCTCCCCCTACGAGCAGTACTTC. Its translation is CASSSSSPYEQYF.

The table lists this clonotype with many counts. The CDR3 coding sequence is TGTGCCAGCAGCATCACAGGGAGCTTTGGTTCGGGCTACACCTTC. Translation gives CASSITGSFGSGYTF. This chain uses TRBV12-3 or TRBV12-4 with TRBJ1-2, with D maybe TRBD1 (6 bases). V was cut by 6 bases and J by 8 bases, with 22 bases left in between. The CDR3 sequence is 15 residues long.

This clonotype was counted between two and nine times. The chain uses TRBV2 and TRBJ2-5; 9 nucleotides agree with TRBD2. Unmatched junction bases numbered 8, after V lost 6 bases and J lost 0 bases. Per the germline V gene, CDR1 is SNHLY and CDR2 is FYNNEI. The CDR3 is 16 residues long. The CDR3 coding sequence is TGTGCCAGCAGCCCTAGCGGGACGGAGGACCAAGAGACCCAGTACTTC. Its protein product is CASSPSGTEDQETQYF.

The chain has TRBV6-5 and TRBJ2-3; D is possibly TRBD2 (6 bases). Trimming took off 6 bases at V and 1 base at J, with 17 bases between the two ends. The CDR3 consists of 16 residues. Germline assignment: CDR1 MNHEY and CDR2 SVGAGI. CDR3 nucleotides: TGTGCCAGCAGAAGAAAGGACCGGGAGCGCACAGATACGCAGTATTTT. Translation gives CASRRKDRERTDTQYF.

The chain recombines TRBV11-3 with TRBJ2-7; 8 bases fit TRBD1. V shed 5 bases, J shed 2 bases, and the junction held 8 bases outside the gene matches. In germline, CDR1 is SGHNT, CDR2 YENEEA. The CDR3 is made up of 15 amino acids. Written as DNA, the CDR3 is TGTGCCAGCAGCCTCGGGACAGGAGTCACCTACGAGCAGTACTTC. Protein product: CASSLGTGVTYEQYF.

The chain joins TRBV7-2 to TRBJ1-2, with D uncertain. Germline lookup yields CDR1 SGHTA and CDR2 FQGNSA. The CDR3 sequence is 13 residues long. V lost 2 bases and J lost 4, with 8 bases in between. The CDR3 is CASSLPRGYGYTF. The CDR3 DNA reads as TGTGCCAGCAGCTTACCCCGGGGCTATGGCTACACCTTC.

The chain uses TRBV12-3 or TRBV12-4 and TRBJ2-7; D might be TRBD1 (5 bases). The V end lost 7 bases, the J end lost 3 bases, and 19 bases lay between the germline ends. CDR3 size: 15 residues. The CDR3 DNA sequence: TGTGCCAGCACCGCACCAGGCCTGGGGCACTACGAGCAGTACTTC. Protein sequence: CASTAPGLGHYEQYF.

This clonotype turned up a few times. This chain links TRBV27 with TRBJ1-2; no reliable D call. The CDR3 is made up of 13 amino acids. Germline V lookup: CDR1 MNHEY, CDR2 SMNVEV (reference sequence). V lost 0 bases and J lost 4, with 6 bases in between. Here the CDR3 DNA reads TGTGCCAGCAGTTTATCGGCACTCTATGGCTACACCTTC. This encodes CASSLSALYGYTF.

This clonotype was observed a handful of times. The CDR3 DNA follows: TGTGCCAGCTACGGACCTTCTGAAGCTTTCTTT. It yields the protein CASYGPSEAFF. The V call is TRBV6-1, the J call TRBJ1-1, with D unresolved. V lost 8 bases and J 6 bases, leaving 10 bases between the germline ends. The CDR3 totals 11 residues. Germline V CDR1 and CDR2: MNHNS, SASEGT.

The table lists this clonotype with a few counts. V is TRBV12-3 or TRBV12-4 and J is TRBJ1-1, with TRBD1 matching 7 bases. V was pared by 6 bases and J by 0 bases, with 10 bases of the junction left unmatched. The CDR3 contains 16 residues. CDR3 sequence (DNA): TGTGCCAGCAGCTCTCGAGGGGGCAGAATGAACACTGAAGCTTTCTTT. Residues: CASSSRGGRMNTEAFF.

The chain links TRBV6-1 to TRBJ2-2; TRBD2 might be the D (5 bases). The germline CDR1 and CDR2 sequences are MNHNS and SASEGT. With 8 bases removed from V and 4 bases from J, the gap between germline ends came to 14 bases. The CDR3 is 14 residues long. The CDR3 sequence is CASYPGGGTGELFF. CDR3 bases: TGTGCCAGCTACCCGGGCGGAGGCACCGGGGAGCTGTTTTTT.